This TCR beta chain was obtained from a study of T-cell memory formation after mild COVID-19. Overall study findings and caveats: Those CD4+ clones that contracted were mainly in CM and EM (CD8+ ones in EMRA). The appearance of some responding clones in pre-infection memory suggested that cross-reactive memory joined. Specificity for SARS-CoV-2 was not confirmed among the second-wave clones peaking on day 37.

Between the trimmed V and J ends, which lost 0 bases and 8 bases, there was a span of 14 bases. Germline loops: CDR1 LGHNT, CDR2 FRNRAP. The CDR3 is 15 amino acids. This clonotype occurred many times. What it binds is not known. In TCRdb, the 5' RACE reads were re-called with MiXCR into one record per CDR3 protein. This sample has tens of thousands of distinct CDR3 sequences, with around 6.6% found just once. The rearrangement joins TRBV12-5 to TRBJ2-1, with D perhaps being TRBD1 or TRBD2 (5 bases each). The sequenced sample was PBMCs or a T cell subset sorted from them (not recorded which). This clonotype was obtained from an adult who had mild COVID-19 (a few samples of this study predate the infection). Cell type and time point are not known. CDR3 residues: CASGLVPGPPHEQFF. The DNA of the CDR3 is TGTGCTAGTGGTTTGGTACCGGGGCCGCCCCATGAGCAGTTCTTC.